The 25 T cell receptor beta chains presented below share a single source sample, sequenced in a study of OX40 agonist ivuxolimab in advanced cancers. Repertoires were generated with immunoSEQ multiplex PCR, while TCRdb's copy carries only in-frame clones and drops some. The sample has approximately 82,000 clones; over 85% are singletons. Sequenced material: CD4+ or CD8+ T cells sorted from blood, taken in a trial of the OX40 agonist ivuxolimab. The receptors stem from an adult with an advanced solid tumor such as melanoma, head and neck, liver or kidney cancer.

With respect to this clone: Other DNA sequences in the sample encode the same CDR3. The chain uses TRBV11-2 and TRBJ2-7, with D possibly being TRBD2 (5 bases). V lost 4 bases, J lost 1 base, and 8 bases lay in between. CDR1 is SGHAT, CDR2 FQNNGV, per germline. This CDR3 has 13 amino acids. The CDR3 coding sequence is TGTGCCAGCAGCTCCGGGGTGTCCTACGAGCAGTACTTC. Protein product: CASSSGVSYEQYF.

This clone was recorded a few times. This sequence joins TRBV9 and TRBJ1-1, with a weak D call TRBD1 (6 bases). V lost 2 bases to trimming and J lost 1 base, with 9 bases between them. The CDR3 loop spans 14 amino acids. Germline CDR1 is SGDLS and CDR2 is YYNGEE. The DNA for the CDR3 is TGTGCCAGCAGCGTCCGGGGACAGAACACTGAAGCTTTCTTT. It encodes CASSVRGQNTEAFF.

The rearrangement uses TRBV18 and TRBJ2-1; 10 bases are a match to TRBD2. Trimming cost V 6 bases and J 8 bases; bases outside gene matches: 7. Germline CDR1 reads KGHSH; CDR2 reads LQKENI. The CDR3 loop spans 14 amino acids. The chain's CDR3 is CASSTSGIVDEQFF. As DNA, the CDR3 is TGTGCCAGCTCTACTAGCGGGATAGTTGATGAGCAGTTCTTC.

CDR3 amino acids: CASVPDRVNTEAFF. In DNA, the CDR3 is TGTGCTAGTGTTCCCGACAGGGTGAACACTGAAGCTTTCTTT. The genes are TRBV12-5 and TRBJ1-1, with TRBD1 matching 7 bases. This CDR3 has 14 amino acids. After removal of 7 bases from V and 0 bases from J, the junction contained 5 bases not matched to a gene. Germline CDR1 is LGHNT and CDR2 is FRNRAP.

CDR3 in amino acids: CASTGQPARGYTF. CDR3 nucleotide sequence: TGTGCCAGCACCGGACAGCCCGCCCGGGGCTACACCTTC. The chain is built from TRBV14 and TRBJ1-2, with TRBD1 as a possible D gene (6 bases). Trimming pared 7 bases from V and 8 bases from J, leaving 17 bases between. The CDR3 totals 13 residues. The germline V gene has CDR1 SGHDN and CDR2 FVKESK.

This clone has a handful of counts. The chain is built from TRBV5-1 and TRBJ1-5; tentatively, D is TRBD1 (5 bases). CDR3 length: 15 amino acids. Trimming shortened V by 4 bases and J by 0 bases, and 11 bases separated the two germline ends. CDR1 and CDR2 from the germline V gene are SGHRS and YFSETQ. CDR3 coding DNA: TGCGCCAGCAGCGTGCAGGGTGCTAGCAATCAGCCCCAGCATTTT. Translating it yields CASSVQGASNQPQHF.

The chain uses TRBV10-3 and TRBJ2-5; the match to TRBD1 covers 10 bases. V lost 7 bases to trimming and J lost 7 bases; unmatched junction nucleotides: 9. The CDR3 is 14 residues long. Per the germline V gene, CDR1 is ENHRY and CDR2 is SYGVKD. The CDR3 reads CAIKTGTGVATQYF. The CDR3 DNA sequence: TGTGCCATCAAGACCGGGACAGGGGTTGCGACCCAGTACTTC.

This clone was detected once. The V gene is TRBV19, the J gene TRBJ1-2, with TRBD1 matching over 7 bases. CDR3 length: 13 residues. The junction had 8 bases not matched to a gene; V was cut back by 5 bases and J by 8 bases. Germline V gene lookup returns CDR1 LNHDA and CDR2 SQIVND (reference sequence). DNA for the CDR3: TGTGCCAGTAGTCGGGACAGCCCGAGGGGCTACACCTTC. It specifies CASSRDSPRGYTF.

Here the CDR3 reads CASSLMGGELFF. The CDR3 DNA follows: TGCGCCAGCAGTCTGATGGGCGGGGAGCTGTTTTTT. The chain joins TRBV5-1 to TRBJ2-2; D unclear. The CDR3 has 12 residues. From germline, CDR1 is SGHRS and CDR2 YFSETQ. Trimming pared 5 bases from V and 7 bases from J, leaving 9 bases between.

The chain carries TRBV5-1 and TRBJ2-7; 15 nucleotides line up with TRBD2. The CDR3 loop spans 15 amino acids. J was trimmed by 4 bases and V by 8 bases; bases with no gene match: 7. CDR1 and CDR2 (germline): SGHRS, YFSETQ. CDR3 loop: CARGTSGRHRYEQYF. In nucleotides, the CDR3 is TGCGCCAGGGGGACTAGCGGGAGGCACAGGTACGAGCAGTACTTC.

The chain is built from TRBV6-6 and TRBJ2-1; TRBD1 or TRBD2 may be the D gene (6 bases each). Germline-derived CDR1 and CDR2 are MNHNY and SVGAGI (reference sequence). V was pared by 6 bases and J by 14 bases, with 20 bases between. The CDR3 length is 13 residues. DNA of the CDR3: TGTGCCAGCAGACCGGAAGGAAGGGGGGCCGAGTTCTTC. Translation gives CASRPEGRGAEFF.

The rearrangement links TRBV5-4 to TRBJ1-4; D remains unclear. V was pared by 4 bases and J by 1 base, with 8 bases between. CDR3 length: 14 residues. Per germline, CDR1 SGHNT and CDR2 YYREEE (reference sequence). CDR3 nucleotide sequence: TGTGCCAGCAGCGTCGGTTTAACTAATGAAAAACTGTTTTTT. Amino acids: CASSVGLTNEKLFF.

The J gene is TRBJ1-4, the V gene TRBV7-9; D may be TRBD1 (6 bases). The germline V and J ends were trimmed by 1 base and 4 bases, with 10 bases remaining between them. Germline V CDR1 and CDR2: SEHNR, FQNEAQ (reference sequence). The length of the CDR3 is 15 residues. As DNA, the CDR3 is TGTGCCAGCAGCTTAGGGGGGACAAGTAATGAAAAACTGTTTTTT. As protein: CASSLGGTSNEKLFF.

The chain joins TRBV18 to TRBJ1-5, with 9 bases identical to TRBD1. Unmatched junction bases numbered 1, after V lost 3 bases and J lost 4 bases. This CDR3 has 14 amino acids. Germline V lookup: CDR1 KGHSH, CDR2 LQKENI. The CDR3 spells CASSPGTGNQPQHF. CDR3 coding DNA: TGTGCCAGCTCACCCGGGACAGGGAATCAGCCCCAGCATTTT.

The chain has TRBV19 and TRBJ2-7; D remains unclear. V lost 3 bases and J lost 3, with 12 bases in between. Germline values: CDR1 LNHDA, CDR2 SQIVND (reference sequence). The CDR3 is 14 amino acids. CDR3 protein: CASSISQVGYEQYF. The CDR3 DNA reads as TGTGCCAGTAGTATTAGTCAGGTGGGCTACGAGCAGTACTTC.

The chain has TRBV7-2 and TRBJ2-5, with D uncertain. CDR1 is SGHTA and CDR2 is FQGNSA in the germline V gene. CDR3 length: 13 residues. With 3 bases removed from V and 4 bases from J, the gap between germline ends came to 9 bases. As DNA, the CDR3 is TGTGCCAGCAGCTTTAAGGGTTTAGAGACCCAGTACTTC. This codes for CASSFKGLETQYF.

This clone is a singleton in its sample. This sequence joins TRBV27 and TRBJ1-6; 8 nucleotides align to TRBD1. The CDR3 spans 15 residues. V trimming: 5 bases; J trimming: 7 bases; junction bases outside the gene matches: 7. Germline assignment: CDR1 MNHEY and CDR2 SMNVEV (reference sequence). Here the CDR3 DNA reads TGTGCCAGCAGTACCCGACAGGGGCCAAATTCACCCCTCCACTTT. This encodes CASSTRQGPNSPLHF.

The sample holds one count of this clone. The chain has TRBV6-1 and TRBJ1-5; D is undetermined. V lost 2 bases and J lost 4, with 9 bases in between. CDR3 length: 14 amino acids. From germline, CDR1 is MNHNS and CDR2 SASEGT. The CDR3: CASSEIFGNQPQHF. The DNA for the CDR3 is TGTGCCAGCAGTGAAATTTTCGGGAATCAGCCCCAGCATTTT.

This clone was observed a single time. The genes are TRBV30 and TRBJ2-7; 7 nucleotides match TRBD2. The V gene's germline CDR1 is GTSNPN and CDR2 SVGIG (reference sequence). This CDR3 is 14 amino acids long. V gave up 3 bases and J gave up 3 bases; unmatched junction bases: 8. CDR3 loop: CAWSQGGSNYEQYF. The CDR3, as DNA: TGTGCCTGGAGCCAGGGAGGGTCTAACTACGAGCAGTACTTC.

The CDR3 region has the DNA TGCAGCGCCTCTAGCGGGGGGACCTACAATGAGCAGTTCTTC. Protein sequence: CSASSGGTYNEQFF. The chain has TRBV29-1 and TRBJ2-1; TRBD2 matches at 11 bases. With V trimmed by 7 bases and J by 2 bases, 4 bases remained unmatched. The CDR3 sequence is 14 residues long. Germline loops: CDR1 SQVTM, CDR2 ANQGSEA.

This rearrangement joins TRBV19 to TRBJ2-5; 10 bases are a match to TRBD1. The CDR3 has 14 residues. J was trimmed by 2 bases and V by 10 bases; bases with no gene match: 7. Germline CDR1 reads LNHDA; CDR2 reads SQIVND (reference sequence). The CDR3 spells CATQDRGRQETQYF. The CDR3 DNA reads as TGTGCCACCCAAGACAGGGGGCGGCAAGAGACCCAGTACTTC.

This chain links TRBV6-6 with TRBJ2-1, with a weak D call TRBD1 (5 bases). CDR1 is MNHNY and CDR2 is SVGAGI in the germline V gene (reference sequence). The CDR3 has 12 amino acids. The V gene lost 4 bases and the J gene lost 9 bases, with 10 bases spanning the gap. The CDR3 is CASSSVRGEQFF. As DNA, the CDR3 is TGTGCCAGCAGTTCCGTTAGGGGTGAGCAGTTCTTC.

The chain joins TRBV5-1 to TRBJ2-2; TRBD2 matches 15 bases. J was trimmed by 1 base and V by 3 bases; bases with no gene match: 4. CDR1 and CDR2 (germline): SGHRS, YFSETQ. CDR3 length: 18 residues. Written as DNA, the CDR3 is TGCGCCAGCAGCTCGGGACTAGCGGGAGGCTGGAACACCGGGGAGCTGTTTTTT. Encoded protein: CASSSGLAGGWNTGELFF.

DNA for the CDR3: TGTGCCAGCAGCGTAGATGGGCATGCCAAAAACATTCAGTACTTC. Its protein is CASSVDGHAKNIQYF. This rearrangement joins TRBV9 to TRBJ2-4; D is undetermined. Germline V gene sequence: CDR1 SGDLS, CDR2 YYNGEE. V gave up 0 bases and J gave up 1 base, with 8 bases separating them. The CDR3 consists of 15 residues.

The chain couples TRBV29-1 to TRBJ2-7, with a tentative D call TRBD2 (6 bases). This CDR3 is 11 amino acids long. Germline-derived CDR1 and CDR2 are SQVTM and ANQGSEA. V was clipped by 0 bases and J by 8 bases, with 8 bases between them. CDR3 loop: CSVEEREKQYF. As DNA, the CDR3 is TGCAGCGTTGAAGAACGGGAGAAGCAGTACTTC.